This T cell receptor beta chain was sequenced during a study of T cells after yellow fever vaccination. There are 17 residues in the CDR3. CDR1 is SGHTA and CDR2 is FQGNSA in the germline V gene. The germline V and J ends were trimmed by 5 bases and 2 bases, with 21 bases remaining between them. Each CDR3 protein is one row after TCRdb ran MiXCR on the 5' RACE reads. This table has about 240,000 distinct CDR3 sequences, around 7% appearing once. At least ten counts were recorded for this clonotype. Sample: CD4+ T cells sorted from PBMCs, taken 15 days after the yellow fever booster vaccination. This chain joins TRBV7-2 and TRBJ2-5; D is possibly TRBD1 (5 bases). The sequence was collected from a man aged 30-40 years who received the YFV17D yellow fever vaccine. CDR3: CASSLIPLYRGQETQYF. In DNA form, the CDR3 reads TGTGCCAGCAGCCTCATACCCTTGTATAGGGGACAAGAGACCCAGTACTTC.